Listed here are 23 T cell receptor beta chains from one sample, sequenced in a study of blood T cells in healthy people across ages. Alongside a J-beta primer mix, a sample-barcoded 5' primer served in a second PCR lasting roughly 7 to 12 cycles. One entry per CDR3 protein, called by TCRdb with MiXCR from the 5' RACE reads. The profile shows 1.5 million to 1.8 million distinct CDR3 sequences, approximately 43% of them singletons. Specimen: blood. These receptors were collected from a woman between 18 and 29 years old in good health.

CDR3 residues: CASSPPPDSPSYNEQYF. The DNA for the CDR3 is TGTGCCAGCAGCCCACCCCCGGACTCCCCCAGCTACAATGAGCAGTACTTC. The chain uses TRBV13 and TRBJ2-5; D perhaps matches TRBD2 (5 bases). V lost 5 bases and J lost 11, with 30 bases in between. This CDR3 has 17 amino acids. Per the germline V gene, CDR1 is PRHDT and CDR2 is FYEKMQ (reference sequence). Based on the CDR3 plus reference TRBV13 and TRBJ2-5, the full variable domain is AAGVIQSPRHLIKEKRETATLKCYPIPRHDTVYWYQQGPGQDPQFLISFYEKMQSDKGSIPDRFSAQQFSDYHSELNMSSLELGDSALYFCASSPPPDSPSYNEQYFGPGTRLLVL.

This clonotype occurred a few times. The chain links TRBV7-2 to TRBJ2-3; TRBD2 aligns across 7 bases. The CDR3 covers 15 residues. Looked up from germline, CDR1 is SGHTA and CDR2 is FQGNSA. J was trimmed by 2 bases and V by 1 base; bases with no gene match: 3. This CDR3 reads CASSLERGLTDTQYF. Written as DNA, the CDR3 is TGTGCCAGCAGCTTAGAGCGGGGACTCACAGATACGCAGTATTTT.

The chain is built from TRBV6-1 and TRBJ2-3; 9 bases are shared with TRBD1. The length of the CDR3 is 16 residues. The germline V gene encodes CDR1 MNHNS and CDR2 SASEGT. V lost 8 bases, J lost 10 bases, and 19 bases stayed unmatched. The CDR3 nucleotides are TGTGCCAGCGGAAAGGACAGGGGATATGCCGCGGATGCGCAGTATTTT. It translates to CASGKDRGYAADAQYF.

This sequence joins TRBV11-2 and TRBJ2-3, with a weak D call TRBD2 (5 bases). Per germline, CDR1 SGHAT and CDR2 FQNNGV. The CDR3 sequence is 14 residues long. The ends were cut back, 4 bases at V and 4 bases at J, with 12 bases in the middle. In DNA form, the CDR3 reads TGTGCCAGCAGCTGGGTAGCGAGGGCAGATACGCAGTATTTT. Its protein is CASSWVARADTQYF. The full variable domain, in which reference TRBV11-2 and TRBJ2-3 provide the parts outside the CDR3, is EAGVAQSPRYKIIEKRQSVAFWCNPISGHATLYWYQQILGQGPKLLIQFQNNGVVDDSQLPKDRFSAERLKGVDSTLKIQPAKLEDSAVYLCASSWVARADTQYFGPGTRLTVL.

This sequence joins TRBV12-3 or TRBV12-4 and TRBJ1-6; D gene uncertain. This CDR3 has 14 amino acids. Trimming shortened V by 4 bases and J by 9 bases, and 13 bases separated the two germline ends. The CDR3 DNA reads as TGTGCCAGCAGTTGGGGAACCGTAGGTTCACCCCTCCACTTT. Residues: CASSWGTVGSPLHF.

The genes are TRBV7-9 and TRBJ2-2; 8 nucleotides line up with TRBD2. In germline, CDR1 is SEHNR, CDR2 FQNEAQ (reference sequence). CDR3 length: 16 residues. Unmatched junction bases numbered 4, after V lost 2 bases and J lost 2 bases. In nucleotides, the CDR3 is TGTGCCAGCAGCTTATTTTTAGCGGGAAACACCGGGGAGCTGTTTTTT. It translates to CASSLFLAGNTGELFF. The full variable domain, its missing parts supplied by reference TRBV7-9 and TRBJ2-2, is DTGVSQNPRHKITKRGQNVTFRCDPISEHNRLYWYRQTLGQGPEFLTYFQNEAQLEKSRLLSDRFSAERPKGSFSTLEIQRTEQGDSAMYLCASSLFLAGNTGELFFGEGSRLTVL.

The chain joins TRBV10-3 to TRBJ2-7; 7 bases are shared with TRBD2. The last part of the DNA fits TRBJ2-5 better; the J call may be wrong. The V gene's germline CDR1 is ENHRY and CDR2 SYGVKD. The CDR3 loop spans 13 amino acids. The CDR3 DNA reads as TGTGCCATCAGTCCCGGGACTAAAGAGACCCAGTACTTC. It yields the protein CAISPGTKETQYF.

The CDR3 protein is CASSQEDTGVSTDTQYF. In DNA form, the CDR3 reads TGCGCCAGCAGCCAAGAGGATACCGGGGTAAGCACAGATACGCAGTATTTT. V usage is TRBV4-1 and J usage is TRBJ2-3, with a weak D call TRBD2 (5 bases). The germline V gene has CDR1 MGHRA and CDR2 YSYEKL. The CDR3 has 17 amino acids. With 0 bases removed from V and 0 bases from J, the gap between germline ends came to 13 bases.

This clonotype was seen more than once but under ten times. The gene calls are TRBV5-4 and TRBJ2-7; 9 positions match TRBD2. V dropped 4 bases and J dropped 2; count of bases not matched to a gene: 4. Germline-derived CDR1 and CDR2 are SGHNT and YYREEE (reference sequence). CDR3 length: 14 amino acids. For the CDR3, the DNA is TGTGCCAGCAGCGACGGCGGGGGGGCCTACGAGCAGTACTTC. As protein: CASSDGGGAYEQYF. Complete variable domain (other parts from reference TRBV5-4 and TRBJ2-7): ETGVTQSPTHLIKTRGQQVTLRCSSQSGHNTVSWYQQALGQGPQFIFQYYREEENGRGNFPPRFSGLQFPNYSSELNVNALELDDSALYLCASSDGGGAYEQYFGPGTRLTVT.

The rearrangement links TRBV3-1 to TRBJ2-1, with D tentatively TRBD2 (7 bases). This CDR3 spans 15 amino acids. CDR1 is LGHDT, CDR2 YNNKEL, per germline (reference sequence). Trimming stripped 0 bases from V and 9 bases from J, with 15 bases between. The chain's CDR3 is CASSQDTTRGGEQFF. The DNA of the CDR3 is TGTGCCAGCAGCCAAGATACCACTAGGGGGGGTGAGCAGTTCTTC.

The chain uses TRBV6-5 and TRBJ2-7; 10 nucleotides match TRBD1. The CDR3 is 16 residues long. CDR1 and CDR2 from the germline V gene are MNHEY and SVGAGI. The V segment lost 4 bases and the J segment 7 bases; nucleotides outside the gene matches: 13. DNA of the CDR3: TGTGCCAGCAGTTCAAGACACCGGGGACAGGGGATAGAGCAGTACTTC. It yields the protein CASSSRHRGQGIEQYF.

This clonotype has a handful of counts. The V gene is TRBV28, the J gene TRBJ2-1; D is perhaps TRBD2 (5 bases). The V and J ends lost 1 base and 6 bases respectively, with 10 bases between them. This CDR3 has 14 amino acids. Germline CDR1 is MDHEN and CDR2 is SYDVKM. The CDR3 loop is CASSLSPGSNEQFF. The CDR3 DNA follows: TGTGCCAGCAGTTTATCCCCGGGGAGCAATGAGCAGTTCTTC.

The rearrangement links TRBV6-6 to TRBJ2-1; 11 bases are shared with TRBD2. The junction had 2 bases not matched to a gene; V was cut back by 6 bases and J by 4 bases. The CDR3 runs to 14 residues. CDR1 is MNHNY and CDR2 is SVGAGI in the germline V gene (reference sequence). The CDR3 nucleotides are TGTGCCAGCAGGGGACTAGCGGTTTACAATGAGCAGTTCTTC. It specifies CASRGLAVYNEQFF.

The chain recombines TRBV24-1 with TRBJ2-5; TRBD2 matches 13 bases. The CDR3 runs 17 residues. With 0 bases clipped from V and 1 base from J, the junction kept 1 base outside the gene matches. Germline lookup yields CDR1 KGHDR and CDR2 SFDVKD. This CDR3 reads CATSDLRLAGGQETQYF. DNA of the CDR3: TGTGCCACCAGTGATTTGCGACTAGCGGGAGGCCAAGAGACCCAGTACTTC.

The V call is TRBV29-1, the J call TRBJ2-6; 8 bases fit TRBD1. With V trimmed by 3 bases and J by 0 bases, 10 bases remained unmatched. Germline V gene sequence: CDR1 SQVTM, CDR2 ANQGSEA. CDR3 size: 18 residues. The CDR3 loop is CSVDGPGTGRSGANVLTF. The CDR3 nucleotides are TGCAGCGTTGACGGTCCCGGGACAGGTCGCTCTGGGGCCAACGTCCTGACTTTC.

The CDR3: CASSFTGVAQYF. The CDR3 DNA reads TGTGCCAGCAGCTTCACGGGGGTTGCCCAGTACTTC. The V and J genes are TRBV7-9 and TRBJ2-5; perhaps TRBD2 as D (6 bases). V was cut by 3 bases and J by 9 bases, with 11 bases left in between. Germline V gene sequence: CDR1 SEHNR, CDR2 FQNEAQ (reference sequence). The CDR3 runs 12 residues.

At least ten counts were recorded for this clonotype. The V call is TRBV27, the J call TRBJ2-3; D ambiguous. CDR3 length equals 12 residues. V lost 3 bases, J lost 4 bases, and 5 bases lay in between. Germline V gene data show CDR1 as MNHEY and CDR2 as SMNVEV (reference sequence). CDR3 protein: CASSFPADTQYF. The CDR3, as DNA: TGTGCCAGCAGTTTCCCGGCAGATACGCAGTATTTT.

This sequence joins TRBV29-1 and TRBJ2-5; maybe TRBD2 (6 bases). Looked up from germline, CDR1 is SQVTM and CDR2 is ANQGSEA. V was cut by 4 bases and J by 11 bases, with 26 bases left in between. The length of the CDR3 is 15 residues. Here the CDR3 reads CSVVAFVGTPLGQYF. In DNA, the CDR3 is TGCAGCGTTGTTGCGTTCGTCGGGACTCCTTTGGGGCAGTACTTC.

About this clonotype: A much more abundant neighbour one base away suggests this may be a read error. The chain is built from TRBV10-3 and TRBJ2-1, with 8 bases lining up with TRBD2. The CDR3 runs 15 residues. Per the germline V gene, CDR1 is ENHRY and CDR2 is SYGVKD. The CDR3 loop is CAITAGRGAYNGQFF. Here the CDR3 DNA reads TGTGCCATCACTGCTGGGCGGGGGGCCTACAATGGGCAGTTCTTC.

This clonotype was detected only a few times. The chain is built from TRBV7-2 and TRBJ2-1; D possibly corresponds to TRBD1 (6 bases). Germline CDR1 SGHTA, CDR2 FQGNSA. There are 15 residues in the CDR3. The V end was cut by 3 bases, the J end by 12 bases, with 21 bases between. The CDR3 protein is CASSFPSTGPVGQFF. In nucleotides, the CDR3 is TGTGCCAGCAGCTTCCCGTCTACAGGGCCGGTTGGGCAGTTCTTC.

About this clonotype itself: This clone may be a read error of a much larger clone one base away. V and J are TRBV6-6 and TRBJ2-5; D is unresolved. The ends were cut back, 8 bases at V and 4 bases at J, with 11 bases in the middle. The CDR3 contains 12 residues. The germline V gene has CDR1 MNHNY and CDR2 SVGAGI (reference sequence). CDR3: CASAVRGETQYF. The CDR3 region has the DNA TGTGCCAGCGCTGTTCGTGGAGAGACCCAGTACTTC.

This clonotype has a count of ten or more. The chain combines TRBV9 with TRBJ2-1, with a tentative D call TRBD2 (5 bases). Deletions cut 2 bases from V and 3 bases from J, with 6 bases between. This CDR3 has 13 residues. The germline V gene encodes CDR1 SGDLS and CDR2 YYNGEE. CDR3 in DNA: TGTGCCAGCAGCGTCCGGGACTACAATGAGCAGTTCTTC. Protein product: CASSVRDYNEQFF.

In its sample, this clonotype was seen once. The CDR3 sequence: CASSRQNNSPLHF. The CDR3 DNA follows: TGTGCCAGCAGTCGACAGAATAATTCACCCCTCCACTTT. V gene TRBV6-5 combines with J gene TRBJ1-6; the D gene is possibly TRBD1 (5 bases). Trimming left V 5 bases short and J 5 bases short, with 7 bases between. The CDR3 has 13 residues. Germline CDR1 MNHEY, CDR2 SVGAGI.